The clone carrying this T cell receptor beta chain showed up just a few times. CDR1 LNHDA and CDR2 SQIVND come from the germline V gene (reference sequence). With V trimmed by 4 bases and J by 3 bases, 5 bases remained unmatched. CDR3 size: 14 residues. This record belongs to a study of blood T cell repertoires in COVID-19. Method: immunoSEQ multiplex PCR; TCRdb's copy keeps in-frame clones and lacks some. Here the sample spans approximately 240,000 clones, roughly 88% being singletons. The chain uses TRBV19 and TRBJ2-7, with TRBD1 matching 8 bases. This clonotype was obtained from a woman in her thirties or forties who had recovered from COVID-19. The sample taken for sequencing was peripheral blood. Written as DNA, the CDR3 is TGTGCCAGTAGTACATCCGGGACAGGCTACGAGCAGTACTTC. It specifies CASSTSGTGYEQYF.